This T cell receptor beta chain was identified in a study of identical twins. Addition of a universal primer site occurred through template switching, and cDNA carried unique molecular identifiers. A single record per CDR3 protein comes from TCRdb applying MiXCR to the 5' RACE reads. Of 1.5 million to 2 million distinct CDR3 sequences listed, about 32% are singletons. Trimming cost V 5 bases and J 2 bases, with 7 bases left between them. CDR1 is SQVTM and CDR2 is ANQGSEA in the germline V gene. The CDR3 is made up of 11 amino acids. This clonotype was recorded many times. Material: cord blood. J is TRBJ2-7 and V is TRBV29-1; no definite D call. The sequence came from a newborn girl in good health. The CDR3 loop reads CSVTETYEQYF. CDR3 nucleotide sequence: TGCAGCGTTACGGAAACCTACGAGCAGTACTTC.